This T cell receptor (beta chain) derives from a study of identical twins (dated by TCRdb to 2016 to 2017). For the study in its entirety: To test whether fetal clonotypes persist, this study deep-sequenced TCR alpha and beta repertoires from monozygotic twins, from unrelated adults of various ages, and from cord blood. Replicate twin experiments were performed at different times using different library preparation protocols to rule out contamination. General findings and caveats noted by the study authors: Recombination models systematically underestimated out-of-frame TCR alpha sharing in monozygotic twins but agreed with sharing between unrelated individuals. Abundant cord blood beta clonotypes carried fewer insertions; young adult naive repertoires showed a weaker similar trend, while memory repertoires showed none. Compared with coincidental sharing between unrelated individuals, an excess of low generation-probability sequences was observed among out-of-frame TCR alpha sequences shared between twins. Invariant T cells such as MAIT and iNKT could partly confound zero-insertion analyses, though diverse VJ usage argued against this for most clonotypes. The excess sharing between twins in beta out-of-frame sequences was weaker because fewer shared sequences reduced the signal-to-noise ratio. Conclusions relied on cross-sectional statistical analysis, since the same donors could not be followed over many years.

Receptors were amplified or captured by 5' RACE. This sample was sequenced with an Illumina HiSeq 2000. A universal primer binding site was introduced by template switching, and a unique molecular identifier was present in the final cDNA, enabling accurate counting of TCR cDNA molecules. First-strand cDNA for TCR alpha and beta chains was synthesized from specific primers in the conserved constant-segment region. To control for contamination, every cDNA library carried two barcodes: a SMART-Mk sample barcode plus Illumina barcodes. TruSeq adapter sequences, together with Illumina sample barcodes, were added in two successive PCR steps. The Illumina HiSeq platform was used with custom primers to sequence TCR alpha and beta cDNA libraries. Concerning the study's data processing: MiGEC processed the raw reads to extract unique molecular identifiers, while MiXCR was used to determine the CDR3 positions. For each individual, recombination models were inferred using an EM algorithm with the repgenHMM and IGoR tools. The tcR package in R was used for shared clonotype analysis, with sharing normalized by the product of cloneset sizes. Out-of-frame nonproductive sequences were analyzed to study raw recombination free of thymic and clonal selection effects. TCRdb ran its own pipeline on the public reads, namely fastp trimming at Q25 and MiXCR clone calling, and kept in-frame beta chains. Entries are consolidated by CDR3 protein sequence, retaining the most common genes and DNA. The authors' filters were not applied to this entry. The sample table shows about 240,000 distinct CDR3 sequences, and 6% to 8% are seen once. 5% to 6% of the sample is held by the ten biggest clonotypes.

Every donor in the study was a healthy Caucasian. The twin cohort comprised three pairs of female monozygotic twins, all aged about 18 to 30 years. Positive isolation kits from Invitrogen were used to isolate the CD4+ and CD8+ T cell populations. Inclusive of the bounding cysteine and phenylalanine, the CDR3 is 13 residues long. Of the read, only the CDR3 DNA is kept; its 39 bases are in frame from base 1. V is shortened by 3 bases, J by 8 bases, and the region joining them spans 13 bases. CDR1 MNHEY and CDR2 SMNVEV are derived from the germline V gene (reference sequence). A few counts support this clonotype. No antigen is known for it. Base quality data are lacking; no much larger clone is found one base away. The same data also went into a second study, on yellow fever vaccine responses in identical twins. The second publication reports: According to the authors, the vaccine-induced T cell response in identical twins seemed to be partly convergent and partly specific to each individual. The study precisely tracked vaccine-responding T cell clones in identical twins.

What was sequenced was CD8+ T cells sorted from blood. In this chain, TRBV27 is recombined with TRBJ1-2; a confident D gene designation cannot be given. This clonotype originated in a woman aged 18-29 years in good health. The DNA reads TGTGCCAGCAGTTTTCGTTTCCGGGAGGGCTACACCTTC. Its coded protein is CASSFRFREGYTF.